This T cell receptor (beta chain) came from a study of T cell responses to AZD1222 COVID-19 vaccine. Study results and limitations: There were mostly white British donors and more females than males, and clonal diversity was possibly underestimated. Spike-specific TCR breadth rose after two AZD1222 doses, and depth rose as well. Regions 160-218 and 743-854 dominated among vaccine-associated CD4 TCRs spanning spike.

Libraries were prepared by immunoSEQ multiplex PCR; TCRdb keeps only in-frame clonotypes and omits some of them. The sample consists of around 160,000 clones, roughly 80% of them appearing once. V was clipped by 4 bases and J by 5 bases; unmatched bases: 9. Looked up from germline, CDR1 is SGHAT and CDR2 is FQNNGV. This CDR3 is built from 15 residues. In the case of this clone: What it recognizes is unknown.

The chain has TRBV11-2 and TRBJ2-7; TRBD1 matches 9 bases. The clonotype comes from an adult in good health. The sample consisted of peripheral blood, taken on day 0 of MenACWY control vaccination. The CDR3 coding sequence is TGTGCCAGCAGCTCCACGAGAAGGACAGGGGACGAGCAGTACTTC. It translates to CASSSTRRTGDEQYF.